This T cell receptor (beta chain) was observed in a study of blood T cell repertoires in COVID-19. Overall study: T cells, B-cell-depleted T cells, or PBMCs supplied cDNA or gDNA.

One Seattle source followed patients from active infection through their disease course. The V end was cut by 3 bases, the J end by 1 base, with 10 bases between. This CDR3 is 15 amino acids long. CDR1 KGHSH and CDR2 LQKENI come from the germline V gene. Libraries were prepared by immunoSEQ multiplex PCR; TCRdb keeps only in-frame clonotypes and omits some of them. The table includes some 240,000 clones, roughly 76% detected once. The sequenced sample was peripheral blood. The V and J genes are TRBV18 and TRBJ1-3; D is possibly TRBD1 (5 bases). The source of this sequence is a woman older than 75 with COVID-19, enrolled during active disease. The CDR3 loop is CASSPSEGSGNTIYF. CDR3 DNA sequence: TGTGCCAGCTCACCGTCGGAGGGGTCTGGAAACACCATATATTTT.